This T cell receptor beta chain is from a study of shared clonotypes between healthy human individuals. This CDR3 spans 13 amino acids. The V and J ends lost 1 base and 4 bases respectively, with 7 bases between them. Germline V gene lookup returns CDR1 SEHNR and CDR2 FQNEAQ (reference sequence). TCRdb's table, derived via immunoSEQ multiplex PCR, lists solely in-frame clones and lacks some. This table holds around 2.5 million clones, more than 85% found once. The sequenced sample consisted of naive CD4+ T cells from PBMCs. Subset of the sample: CD45RA+ positively selected. The chain joins TRBV7-9 to TRBJ1-2, with D uncertain. The receptor comes from a man younger than 35 in good health. Some clones in this sample may be carry-over from other donors' samples. The CDR3 loop is CASSLGVVYGYTF. CDR3 bases: TGTGCCAGCAGCTTAGGCGTGGTCTATGGCTACACCTTC.